The clone carrying this T cell receptor beta chain showed up many times. Its antigen remains unidentified. V lost 4 bases and J lost 6, with 20 bases in between. CDR1 LGHNA and CDR2 YSLEER come from the germline V gene. This CDR3 is built from 16 residues. The sample comes from a study of CD8 T cells in ankylosing spondylitis. General study results and limits: Matched ankylosing spondylitis synovial fluid reportedly showed significant enrichment of disease-linked clones.

For TCR beta, libraries came from quantitative 5'-RACE with molecular barcodes. In TCRdb, the 5' RACE reads were re-called with MiXCR into one record per CDR3 protein. Among approximately 100,000 distinct CDR3 sequences listed, about 8.3% were seen once. The V call is TRBV4-3, the J call TRBJ2-3; D not certain. The sequencing sample was made of blood, either unsorted or a sorted T cell fraction (not recorded which). This receptor was taken from a male donor with ankylosing spondylitis or in good health (not recorded which). The DNA for the CDR3 is TGCGCCAGCAGCCGTTCCATTGGTTTCCTGAGCGATACGCAGTATTTT. Residues: CASSRSIGFLSDTQYF.